This T cell receptor (beta chain) was identified in a study of cytomegalovirus exposure and HLA in healthy donors. Germline assignment: CDR1 LNHNV and CDR2 YYDKDF (reference sequence). This CDR3 region has 17 residues. V was pared by 1 base and J by 5 bases, with 20 bases between. A remark on this clone: Its antigen is unidentified.

Libraries were prepared by immunoSEQ multiplex PCR; TCRdb keeps only in-frame clonotypes and omits some of them. The sample shows over 110,000 clones, around four fifths of them seen only once. Regarding the study as a whole: Diagnosis of cytomegalovirus status made by the classifier reportedly showed high specificity and sensitivity. Some public TCRs appeared in many individuals, while most sequences were rare. In the approximately 120 validation repertoires, a later analysis found that first-cohort TCR clusters tended to co-occur. CMV antigen specificity was confirmed in vitro for a few CMV-associated chains.

This chain uses TRBV15 with TRBJ1-2; D call uncertain. This clonotype was obtained from a woman aged 30 to 39 in good health and CMV-seronegative. The specimen sequenced was PBMCs. Written as DNA, the CDR3 is TGTGCCACCAGCAGAGGAGGAGGCGGAGTTGCCCAATATGGCTACACCTTC. Translation gives CATSRGGGGVAQYGYTF.